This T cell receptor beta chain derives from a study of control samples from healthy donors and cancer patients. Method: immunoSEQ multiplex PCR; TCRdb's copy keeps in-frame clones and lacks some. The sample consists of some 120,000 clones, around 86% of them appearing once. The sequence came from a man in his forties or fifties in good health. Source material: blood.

CDR3: CASSFQGAPTQPQHF. The DNA for the CDR3 is TGTGCCAGCAGCTTCCAGGGGGCGCCGACGCAGCCCCAGCATTTT. The J gene is TRBJ1-5, the V gene TRBV5-6, with 8 nucleotides matching TRBD1. CDR3 size: 15 residues. Germline CDR1 and CDR2: SGHDT and YYEEEE. J lost 7 bases, V lost 2 bases, and 8 bases had no gene match.